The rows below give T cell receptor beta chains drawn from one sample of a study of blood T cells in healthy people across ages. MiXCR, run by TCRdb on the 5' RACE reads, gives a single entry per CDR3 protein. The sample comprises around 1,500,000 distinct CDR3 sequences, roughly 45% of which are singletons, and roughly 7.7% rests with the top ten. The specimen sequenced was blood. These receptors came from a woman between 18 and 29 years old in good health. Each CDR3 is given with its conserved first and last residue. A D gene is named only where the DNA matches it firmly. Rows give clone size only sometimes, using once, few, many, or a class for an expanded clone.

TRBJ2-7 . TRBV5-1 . CASSLGGGMDEQYF TGCGCCAGCAGCTTGGGAGGAGGAATGGACGAGCAGTACTTC
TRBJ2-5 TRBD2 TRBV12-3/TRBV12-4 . CASSLPVSAGVLNGQYF TGTGCCAGCAGCCTTCCGGTGTCAGCGGGAGTATTGAATGGGCAGTACTTC
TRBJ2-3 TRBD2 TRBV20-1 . CRGTMSGDTQYF TGCAGAGGGACTATGTCGGGGGATACGCAGTATTTT
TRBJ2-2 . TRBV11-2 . CASSLADATGELFF TGTGCCAGCAGCTTAGCGGACGCTACCGGGGAGCTGTTTTTT
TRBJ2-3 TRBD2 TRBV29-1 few CSEKDSGSGTDTQYF TGCAGCGAAAAAGATAGCGGGAGCGGGACAGATACGCAGTATTTT
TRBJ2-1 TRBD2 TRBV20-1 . CSARESGGAGNEQFF TGCAGTGCTAGAGAAAGCGGGGGCGCGGGCAATGAGCAGTTCTTC
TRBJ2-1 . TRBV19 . CASTIDGGKYNEQFF TGTGCCAGTACCATCGACGGTGGGAAGTACAATGAGCAGTTCTTC
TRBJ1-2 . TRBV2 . CASTGAANYGYTF TGTGCCAGCACGGGGGCCGCTAACTATGGCTACACCTTC
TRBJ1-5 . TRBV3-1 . CASSQDPQANQPQHF TGTGCCAGCAGCCAAGACCCACAGGCCAATCAGCCCCAGCATTTT
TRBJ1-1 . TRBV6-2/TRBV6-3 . CASSYSNGEAFF TGTGCCAGCAGTTACTCGAACGGTGAAGCTTTCTTT
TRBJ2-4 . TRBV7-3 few CASARGGDIQYF TGTGCCAGCGCCAGAGGGGGAGACATTCAGTACTTC
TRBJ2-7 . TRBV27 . CASSWGVEQYF TGTGCCAGCAGTTGGGGTGTCGAGCAGTACTTC
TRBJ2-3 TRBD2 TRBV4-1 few CASSQIGLAGADTQYF TGCGCCAGCAGCCAGATCGGACTAGCGGGGGCAGATACGCAGTATTTT
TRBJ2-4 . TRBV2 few CASSVEGLAKNIQYF TGTGCCAGCAGTGTGGAGGGTCTAGCCAAAAACATTCAGTACTTC
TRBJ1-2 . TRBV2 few CASSERLSYGYTF TGTGCCAGCAGTGAACGGCTTTCCTATGGCTACACCTTC
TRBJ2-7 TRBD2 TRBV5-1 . CASSLGGGSSSYEQYF TGCGCCAGCAGCTTGGGAGGCGGGAGTTCTTCCTACGAGCAGTACTTC
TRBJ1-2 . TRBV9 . CASSAGLMGYTF TGTGCCAGCAGCGCGGGACTTATGGGCTACACCTTC
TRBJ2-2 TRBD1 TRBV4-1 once CASSQPPGQGIGGELFF TGCGCCAGCAGCCAACCACCGGGACAGGGTATCGGCGGGGAGCTGTTTTTT
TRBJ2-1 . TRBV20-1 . CSAIRAGYNEQFF TGCAGTGCTATCCGAGCGGGCTACAATGAGCAGTTCTTC
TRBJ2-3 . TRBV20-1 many CSARTGEDTQYF TGCAGTGCTAGGACCGGGGAAGATACGCAGTATTTT
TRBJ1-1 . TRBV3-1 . CASSPLGGGQNTEAFF TGTGCCAGCAGCCCTTTGGGGGGGGGACAGAACACTGAAGCTTTCTTT
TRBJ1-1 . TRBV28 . CASSSSPGGAFF TGTGCCAGCAGTAGCAGCCCCGGAGGGGCTTTCTTT
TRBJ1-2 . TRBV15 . CATSRPTGLNYGYTF TGTGCCACCAGCAGACCTACAGGTCTGAACTATGGCTACACCTTC
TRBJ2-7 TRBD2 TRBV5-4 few CASSNRGGEQYF TGTGCCAGCAGCAACCGGGGGGGCGAGCAGTACTTC
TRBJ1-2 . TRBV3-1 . CASSMEGLRDGYTF TGTGCCAGCAGCATGGAGGGGCTAAGGGATGGCTACACCTTC
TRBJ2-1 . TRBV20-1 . CSASEGGKNNEQFF TGCAGTGCTTCGGAGGGGGGAAAAAACAATGAGCAGTTCTTC
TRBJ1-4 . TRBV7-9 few CAAAAGLNEKLFF TGTGCCGCAGCCGCTGGCCTCAATGAAAAACTGTTTTTT
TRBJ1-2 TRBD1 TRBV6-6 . CASATGDRDGYTF TGTGCCAGCGCGACAGGGGACAGGGATGGCTACACCTTC